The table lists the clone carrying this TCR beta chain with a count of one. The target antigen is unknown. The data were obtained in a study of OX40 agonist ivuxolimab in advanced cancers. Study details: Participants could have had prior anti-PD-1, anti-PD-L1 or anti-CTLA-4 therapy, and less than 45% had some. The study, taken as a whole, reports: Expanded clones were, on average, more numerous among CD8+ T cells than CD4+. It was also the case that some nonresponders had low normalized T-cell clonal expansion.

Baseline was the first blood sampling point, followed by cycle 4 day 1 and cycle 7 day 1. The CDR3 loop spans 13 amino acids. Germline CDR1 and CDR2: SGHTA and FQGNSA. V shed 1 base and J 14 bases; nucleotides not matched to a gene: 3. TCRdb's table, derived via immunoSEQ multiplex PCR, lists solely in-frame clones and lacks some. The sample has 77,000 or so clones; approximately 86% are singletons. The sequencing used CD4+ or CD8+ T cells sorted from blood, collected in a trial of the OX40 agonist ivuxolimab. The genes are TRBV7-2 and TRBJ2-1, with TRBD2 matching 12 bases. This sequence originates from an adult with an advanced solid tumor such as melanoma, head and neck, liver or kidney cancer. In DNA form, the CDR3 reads TGTGCCAGCAGCTTAGAGACTAGCGGGAGAAAGTTCTTC. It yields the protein CASSLETSGRKFF.